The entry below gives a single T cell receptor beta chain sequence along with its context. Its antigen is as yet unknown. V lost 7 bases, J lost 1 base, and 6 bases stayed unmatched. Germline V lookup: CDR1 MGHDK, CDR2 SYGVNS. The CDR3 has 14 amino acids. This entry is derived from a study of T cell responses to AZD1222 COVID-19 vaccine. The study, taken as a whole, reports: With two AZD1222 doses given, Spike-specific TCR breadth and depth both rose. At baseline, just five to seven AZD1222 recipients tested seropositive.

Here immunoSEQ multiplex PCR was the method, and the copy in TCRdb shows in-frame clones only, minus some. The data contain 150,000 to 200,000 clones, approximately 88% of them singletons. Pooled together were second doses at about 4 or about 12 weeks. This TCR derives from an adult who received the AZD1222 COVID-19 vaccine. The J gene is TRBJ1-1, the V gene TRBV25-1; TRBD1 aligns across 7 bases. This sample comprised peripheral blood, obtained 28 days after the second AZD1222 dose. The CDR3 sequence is CASTTTGTNTEAFF. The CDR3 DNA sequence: TGTGCCAGCACTACGACAGGGACGAACACTGAAGCTTTCTTT.